This is a list of T cell receptor beta chains from one sample in a study of blood T cell repertoires in COVID-19. The method was immunoSEQ multiplex PCR; TCRdb's version includes in-frame clones alone and lacks a portion of them. Altogether around 250,000 clones are present, around 90% being singletons, with the ten largest covering about 4%. The sequencing input was PBMCs or T cells enriched from blood (not recorded which). The source of these receptors is a woman aged 25-40 years with acute COVID-19. The CDR3 runs from the conserved cysteine through the conserved F or W. The D gene is left open where the match is weak. Clone size is not always given. Where it is, it says once, few, many or a class for expanded clones.

v_call	d_call	clone_size	j_call	cdr3_nt	cdr3_aa
TRBV6-5	NA	NA	TRBJ1-2	TGTGCCAGCAGTTACTCCCCAGGGGAGCTTGCCTATGGCTACACCTTC	CASSYSPGELAYGYTF
TRBV4-2	TRBD2	NA	TRBJ2-7	TGTGCCAGCAGCCCCCGGGGGACTAGCGACTCCTACGAGCAGTACTTC	CASSPRGTSDSYEQYF
TRBV29-1	NA	NA	TRBJ1-6	TGCAGCGTTATGTTGAGCCTTAATTCACCCCTCCACTTT	CSVMLSLNSPLHF
TRBV5-1	TRBD2	NA	TRBJ2-2	TGCGCCAGCAGCCTGACTAGCGGGAGCGTTCCCGGGGAGCTGTTTTTT	CASSLTSGSVPGELFF
TRBV29-1	TRBD1	NA	TRBJ1-6	TGCAGCGTTGAAAGGGGGCCTACGGATGATCGCTCCTATAATTCACCCCTCCACTTT	CSVERGPTDDRSYNSPLHF
TRBV28	NA	NA	TRBJ1-2	TGTGCCAGCAGCGTCGACAGGACAACAAGGGGCTACACCTTC	CASSVDRTTRGYTF
TRBV5-1	NA	NA	TRBJ2-1	TGCGCCAGCAGCCGTCAGGTAGAGCAGTTCTTC	CASSRQVEQFF
TRBV19	NA	NA	TRBJ1-1	TGTGCCAGTAGTAGCGGCGGGGGCACTGAAGCTTTCTTT	CASSSGGGTEAFF
TRBV18	TRBD2	NA	TRBJ2-4	TGTGCCAGCTCATCGGGACTAGCGGGAGGAGGGGTCAAAAACATTCAGTACTTC	CASSSGLAGGGVKNIQYF
TRBV27	TRBD1	NA	TRBJ2-7	TGTGCCAGCAGTTTAGGGACAGGGGGCAACTACGAGCAGTACTTC	CASSLGTGGNYEQYF
TRBV12-5	TRBD1	NA	TRBJ2-5	TGTGCTAGTGGTTTGACAGGGGTGGAGACCCAGTACTTC	CASGLTGVETQYF
TRBV7-2	NA	NA	TRBJ2-3	TGTGCCAGCAGCCTGACTATCGGCTTGTCCACAGATACGCAGTATTTT	CASSLTIGLSTDTQYF
TRBV28	TRBD2	NA	TRBJ2-1	TGTGCCAGCACCCTCCCCGGACTAGCGGATTCCTACAATGAGCAGTTCTTC	CASTLPGLADSYNEQFF
TRBV5-5	NA	NA	TRBJ1-2	TGTGCCAGCAGCTTGGGCCAGAATAACTATGGCTACACCTTC	CASSLGQNNYGYTF
TRBV11-2	TRBD1	NA	TRBJ1-5	TGTGCCAGCAGCCCCGGGACAGGGAATCAGCCCCAGCATTTT	CASSPGTGNQPQHF
TRBV7-3	NA	NA	TRBJ1-3	TGTGCCAGCAGCACCATTATGGGGCCTTCTGGAAACACCATATATTTT	CASSTIMGPSGNTIYF
TRBV6-5	TRBD1	NA	TRBJ2-7	TGTGCCAGCAGTCCGACAGGGGTCGAGCAGTACTTC	CASSPTGVEQYF
TRBV5-5	NA	NA	TRBJ2-7	TGTGCCAGCAGCTTAAGGGACACCTTCTCCTACGAGCAGTACTTC	CASSLRDTFSYEQYF
TRBV7-8	NA	NA	TRBJ2-7	TGTGCCAGCAGGCTAGGGGACGGGAGCCTCTACGAGCAGTACTTC	CASRLGDGSLYEQYF
TRBV5-1	NA	NA	TRBJ1-4	TGCGCCAGCAGCCTCACAGGGCATAAACTGTTTTTT	CASSLTGHKLFF
TRBV7-6	TRBD2	NA	TRBJ2-1	TGTGCCAGCAGCTTAGTGGCTAGCGGGAGTAATGAGCAGTTCTTC	CASSLVASGSNEQFF
TRBV7-9	TRBD2	NA	TRBJ2-7	TGTGCCAGCAGCTTAACCGGGACTAGCAACGAGCAGTACTTC	CASSLTGTSNEQYF
TRBV7-2	TRBD2	NA	TRBJ2-3	TGTGCCAGCAGCCCTTGGACTAGCGGGAGTCTGGATACGCAGTATTTT	CASSPWTSGSLDTQYF
TRBV27	NA	NA	TRBJ2-7	TGTGCCAGCAGCCCAGGCCCAACCTACGAGCAGTACTTC	CASSPGPTYEQYF
TRBV5-1	TRBD2	NA	TRBJ2-5	TGCGCCAGCAGCTTAAATGCGGGAGAAGAGACCCAGTACTTC	CASSLNAGEETQYF
TRBV11-3	TRBD2	NA	TRBJ2-1	TGTGCCAGCAGCTCCCGGACTAGCCCGGAGGACAATGAGCAGTTCTTC	CASSSRTSPEDNEQFF
TRBV9	NA	NA	TRBJ2-1	TGTGCCAGCAGCGTAGCTCTCGGGACCTACAATGAGCAGTTCTTC	CASSVALGTYNEQFF
TRBV9	NA	NA	TRBJ1-1	TGTGCCAGCAGCGTAGAGGCGGGGAACACTGAAGCTTTCTTT	CASSVEAGNTEAFF
TRBV13	NA	NA	TRBJ1-1	TGTGCCAGCAGCCTATATGGGAAAGGGGTGAACACTGAAGCTTTCTTT	CASSLYGKGVNTEAFF
TRBV23-1	NA	NA	TRBJ2-6	TGCGCCAGCAGTCTTCATATCTCAGGGGTTTCACTGTCTGGGGCCAACGTCCTGACTTTC	CASSLHISGVSLSGANVLTF
TRBV12-5	NA	once	TRBJ2-1	TGTGCTAGTGGTTTGGGGAGCGGGCGCTACAATGAGCAGTTCTTC	CASGLGSGRYNEQFF
TRBV3-1/TRBV3-2	NA	NA	TRBJ2-7	TGTGCCAGCAGCCATCTAGCTGACTCCTACGAGCAGTACTTC	CASSHLADSYEQYF
TRBV5-1	TRBD1	NA	TRBJ2-7	TGCGCCAGCAGCTACGGAGGGACAGGCGGCTACGAGCAGTACTTC	CASSYGGTGGYEQYF
TRBV25-1	TRBD1	NA	TRBJ2-6	TGTGCCAGCAGTGAGACAGGGGCCGCCTCTGGGGCCAACGTCCTGACTTTC	CASSETGAASGANVLTF
TRBV5-4	TRBD1	NA	TRBJ1-1	TGTGCCAGCAGCCCGGACAGGGCGAGGGCTTTTGAAGCTTTCTTT	CASSPDRARAFEAFF
TRBV29-1	NA	NA	TRBJ1-5	TGCAGCGTTGTGGGAGGCAGCAATCAGCCCCAGCATTTT	CSVVGGSNQPQHF
TRBV2	NA	NA	TRBJ2-2	TGTGCCAGCAGCTACGTCTACACCGGGGAGCTGTTTTTT	CASSYVYTGELFF
TRBV29-1	TRBD2	once	TRBJ2-1	TGCAGCGTTGAAAGAGCGGGACCCTACAATGAGCAGTTCTTC	CSVERAGPYNEQFF